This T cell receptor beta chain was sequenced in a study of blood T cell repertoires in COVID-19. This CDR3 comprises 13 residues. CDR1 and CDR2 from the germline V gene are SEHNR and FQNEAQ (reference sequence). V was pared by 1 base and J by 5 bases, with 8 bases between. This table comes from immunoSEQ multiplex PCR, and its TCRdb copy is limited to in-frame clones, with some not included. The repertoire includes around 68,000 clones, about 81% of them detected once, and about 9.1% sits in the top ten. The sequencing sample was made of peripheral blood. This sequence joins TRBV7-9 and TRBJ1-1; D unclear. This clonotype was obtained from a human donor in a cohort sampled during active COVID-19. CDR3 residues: CASSLEGRTEAFF. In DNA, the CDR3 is TGTGCCAGCAGCTTAGAAGGGAGAACTGAAGCTTTCTTT.